The 11 T cell receptor beta chains below were found in one sample sequenced in a study of Ad26.COV2.S vaccination and SARS-CoV-2 variants. Treatment here: 15 to 20 received Ad26.COV2.S at low or high dose, single or two shots; about 5 received placebo; per-sample allocation not given. Sampling took place 63 days after the first vaccine or placebo injection. The method was immunoSEQ multiplex PCR; TCRdb's version includes in-frame clones alone and lacks a portion of them. The sample contains about 680,000 clones, roughly 90% of which appear only once. Sample: peripheral blood, taken in a trial of Ad26.COV2.S vaccine versus placebo. Receptor source: a person aged 18-65 years who received the Ad26.COV2.S COVID-19 vaccine or a placebo.

The rearrangement uses TRBV18 and TRBJ1-4, with 7 positions matching TRBD1. This CDR3 spans 15 amino acids. Germline trimming cut 3 bases from V and 3 bases from J; bases unmatched to any gene: 4. CDR1 and CDR2 from the germline V gene are KGHSH and LQKENI. The CDR3 loop is CASSPTGSPNEKLFF. The CDR3 DNA follows: TGTGCCAGCTCACCGACAGGGAGCCCTAATGAAAAACTGTTTTTT.

This chain uses TRBV18 with TRBJ2-2, with 9 bases lining up with TRBD1. This CDR3 has 17 residues. Germline V gene lookup returns CDR1 KGHSH and CDR2 LQKENI. V was clipped by 3 bases and J by 7 bases; unmatched bases: 12. CDR3 bases: TGTGCCAGCTCACCGACACGTCGAACAGGGGGCAACGGGGAGCTGTTTTTT. Translating it yields CASSPTRRTGGNGELFF. The full variable domain, its missing parts supplied by reference TRBV18 and TRBJ2-2, is NAGVMQNPRHLVRRRGQEARLRCSPMKGHSHVYWYRQLPEEGLKFMVYLQKENIIDESGMPKERFSAEFPKEGPSILRIQQVVRGDSAAYFCASSPTRRTGGNGELFFGEGSRLTVL.

This clone has just a few counts. The chain combines TRBV2 with TRBJ1-1; D uncertain. Trimming stripped 1 base from V and 4 bases from J, with 4 bases between. This CDR3 has 12 amino acids. CDR1 is SNHLY, CDR2 FYNNEI, per germline. This CDR3 reads CASSEVGTEAFF. In DNA form, the CDR3 reads TGTGCCAGCAGTGAAGTGGGCACTGAAGCTTTCTTT.

The rearrangement uses TRBV19 and TRBJ2-7; TRBD2 agrees at 11 bases. The V and J ends lost 10 bases and 3 bases, in that order; junction bases with no gene match: 14. Germline V gives CDR1 LNHDA, CDR2 SQIVND (reference sequence). This CDR3 spans 16 amino acids. CDR3 coding DNA: TGTGCCACCAAGGAGGTAGCGGGAGGGCTAATCTACGAGCAGTACTTC. Protein sequence: CATKEVAGGLIYEQYF. The full variable domain, its missing parts supplied by reference TRBV19 and TRBJ2-7, is DGGITQSPKYLFRKEGQNVTLSCEQNLNHDAMYWYRQDPGQGLRLIYYSQIVNDFQKGDIAEGYSVSREKKESFPLTVTSAQKNPTAFYLCATKEVAGGLIYEQYFGPGTRLTVT.

The chain recombines TRBV11-3 with TRBJ2-2, with D perhaps TRBD2 (6 bases). CDR3 size: 14 residues. Germline V gene sequence: CDR1 SGHNT, CDR2 YENEEA. Deletions cut 8 bases from V and 3 bases from J, with 13 bases between. The CDR3 region has the DNA TGTGCCAGCTCTAATCCGGGGGACACCGGGGAGCTGTTTTTT. Amino acid sequence: CASSNPGDTGELFF.

The chain recombines TRBV30 with TRBJ2-7; a weak D match, TRBD2 (6 bases). CDR1 is GTSNPN, CDR2 SVGIG, per germline (reference sequence). V was shortened by 3 bases and J by 4 bases, with 13 bases between the two germline ends. This CDR3 contains 13 residues. CDR3 sequence (DNA): TGTGCCTGGAGCTACTCCGGGGGTTACGAGCAGTACTTC. Translation gives CAWSYSGGYEQYF.

This chain connects TRBV7-8 to TRBJ2-2; TRBD1 matches at 9 bases. CDR1 and CDR2 (germline): SGHVS, FQNEAQ. The CDR3 is 16 amino acids. With V trimmed by 5 bases and J by 1 base, 5 bases remained unmatched. The CDR3 loop is CASSRADRGNTGELFF. The CDR3 DNA is TGTGCCAGCAGCCGAGCGGACAGGGGGAACACCGGGGAGCTGTTTTTT.

V and J are TRBV29-1 and TRBJ2-3; 9 bases align to TRBD2. This CDR3 region has 13 residues. Germline CDR1 SQVTM, CDR2 ANQGSEA. V shed 3 bases, J shed 5 bases, and the junction held 3 bases outside the gene matches. The CDR3 DNA reads TGCAGCGTTGATAGCGGGAGTAGAGATACGCAGTATTTT. Translated: CSVDSGSRDTQYF.

The rearrangement joins TRBV7-6 to TRBJ2-7; 10 nucleotides line up with TRBD2. The V and J ends lost 5 bases and 9 bases, in that order; junction bases with no gene match: 13. The V gene's germline CDR1 is SGHVS and CDR2 FNYEAQ. The CDR3 is made up of 15 amino acids. CDR3 sequence: CASSLRLAGEGGQYF. DNA for the CDR3: TGTGCCAGCAGCCTCCGGCTAGCGGGAGAGGGCGGGCAGTACTTC. Complete variable domain (other parts from reference TRBV7-6 and TRBJ2-7): GAGVSQSPRYKVTKRGQDVALRCDPISGHVSLYWYRQALGQGPEFLTYFNYEAQQDKSGLPNDRFSAERPEGSISTLTIQRTEQRDSAMYRCASSLRLAGEGGQYFGPGTRLTVT.

This clone was seen many times. V is TRBV28 and J is TRBJ2-7; D is perhaps TRBD1 or TRBD2 (5 bases each). CDR1 and CDR2 (germline): MDHEN, SYDVKM. Trimming cost V 8 bases and J 4 bases, with 9 bases left between them. The CDR3 loop spans 11 amino acids. The CDR3, as DNA: TGTGCCAGCGGATGGGGGTACGAGCAGTACTTC. This gives the protein CASGWGYEQYF. The whole variable domain, filled in from reference TRBV28 and TRBJ2-7, reads DVKVTQSSRYLVKRTGEKVFLECVQDMDHENMFWYRQDPGLGLRLIYFSYDVKMKEKGDIPEGYSVSREKKERFSLILESASTNQTSMYLCASGWGYEQYFGPGTRLTVT.

The chain employs TRBV14 and TRBJ2-5; the D is unclear. The germline CDR1 and CDR2 sequences are SGHDN and FVKESK. The CDR3 is made up of 14 amino acids. V lost 1 base to trimming and J lost 4 bases, with 10 bases between them. DNA for the CDR3: TGTGCCAGCAGCCAAGTCAAGTTGCGAGAGACCCAGTACTTC. It codes for CASSQVKLRETQYF.